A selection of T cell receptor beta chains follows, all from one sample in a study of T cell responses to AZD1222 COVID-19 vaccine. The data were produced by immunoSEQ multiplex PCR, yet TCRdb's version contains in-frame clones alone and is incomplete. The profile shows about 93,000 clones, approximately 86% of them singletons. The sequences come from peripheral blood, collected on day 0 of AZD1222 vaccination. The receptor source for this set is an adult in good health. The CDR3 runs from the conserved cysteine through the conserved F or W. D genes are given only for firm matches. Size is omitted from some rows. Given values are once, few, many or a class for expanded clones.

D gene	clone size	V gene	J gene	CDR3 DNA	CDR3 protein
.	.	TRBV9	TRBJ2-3	TGTGCCAGCAGCGTATATCCCCTGTGGAACCCCACAGATACGCAGTATTTT	CASSVYPLWNPTDTQYF
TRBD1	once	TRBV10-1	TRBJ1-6	TGCGCCAGCAGTGAGATGTTGAGGGGGCAGAATAATTCACCCCTCCACTTT	CASSEMLRGQNNSPLHF
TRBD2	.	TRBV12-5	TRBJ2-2	TGTGCTAGTGGTATTGGACTAGCGGGAGGTTTGAACACCGGGGAGCTGTTTTTT	CASGIGLAGGLNTGELFF
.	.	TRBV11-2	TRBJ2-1	TGTGCCAGCAGCTTTGGAGGGCTACGCTACAATGAGCAGTTCTTC	CASSFGGLRYNEQFF
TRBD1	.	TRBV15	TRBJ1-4	TGTGCCACCAGCAGAGGAGGCACAGGGGGGGAAAAACTGTTTTTT	CATSRGGTGGEKLFF
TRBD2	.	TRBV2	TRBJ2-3	TGTGCCAGCGCCGGGACAGGGGAACTAGCGGGAGGAATGGGGACGCAGTATTTT	CASAGTGELAGGMGTQYF
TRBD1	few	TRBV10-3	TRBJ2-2	TGTGCCATCAGTGGGGACAGGACCTACACCGGGGAGCTGTTTTTT	CAISGDRTYTGELFF
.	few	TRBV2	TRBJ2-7	TGTGCCAGTCGGACAGCGTTAGAGCAGTACTTC	CASRTALEQYF
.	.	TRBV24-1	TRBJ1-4	TGTGCCACCAGCGGGGGGGAAAAACTGTTTTTT	CATSGGEKLFF
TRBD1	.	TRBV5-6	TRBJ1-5	TGTGCCAGCAGCTTGAGGGGGCTGCGCAATCAGCCCCAGCATTTT	CASSLRGLRNQPQHF
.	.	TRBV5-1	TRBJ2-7	TGCGCCAGCAGGGCAGATGTCTACGAGCAGTACTTC	CASRADVYEQYF
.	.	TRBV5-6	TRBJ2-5	TGTGCCAGCAGCTCCTGGTCGAAAGAGACCCAGTACTTC	CASSSWSKETQYF
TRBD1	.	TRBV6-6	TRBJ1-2	TGTGCCAGCAGTTACCAGGGACAGACCCCTTATGGCTACACCTTC	CASSYQGQTPYGYTF
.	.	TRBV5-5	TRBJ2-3	TGTGCCAGCAGCCTCGTCCCGGGCCCTAGCACAGATACGCAGTATTTT	CASSLVPGPSTDTQYF
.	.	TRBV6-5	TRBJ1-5	TGTGCCAGCAGCTTGGTACGAGGGACCCAGCCCCAGCATTTT	CASSLVRGTQPQHF
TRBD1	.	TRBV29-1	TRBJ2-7	TGCAGCGTTAAGGGAGCCGGGACAGGGCTCTACGAGCAGTACTTC	CSVKGAGTGLYEQYF
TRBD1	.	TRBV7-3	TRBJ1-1	TGTGCCAGCAGCTTAAACCCGGGACAGGGCACTGAAGCTTTCTTT	CASSLNPGQGTEAFF
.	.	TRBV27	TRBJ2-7	TGTGCCAGCAGTTTTTTTTTGGCCCCGGGTGGCGAGCAGTACTTC	CASSFFLAPGGEQYF
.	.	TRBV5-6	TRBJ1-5	TGTGCCAGCAGCTTGGGGACAGCTCCCCAGCCCCAGCATTTT	CASSLGTAPQPQHF
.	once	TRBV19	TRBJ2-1	TGTGCCAGTAGGCCAACAGGGGGACTAGGGTACAATGAGCAGTTCTTC	CASRPTGGLGYNEQFF
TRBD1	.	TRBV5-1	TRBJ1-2	TGCGCCAGCAGCCCCGGGACAGGGGCTGAGGGCTACACCTTC	CASSPGTGAEGYTF
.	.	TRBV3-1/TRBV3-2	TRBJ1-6	TGTGCCAGCAGCCAAGATTTCCAGAGCTCCTATAATTCACCCCTCCACTTT	CASSQDFQSSYNSPLHF
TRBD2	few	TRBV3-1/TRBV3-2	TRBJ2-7	TGTGCCAGCAGCGAACTAGCGGGCGGCCACCTAGGCCACGAGCAGTACTTC	CASSELAGGHLGHEQYF
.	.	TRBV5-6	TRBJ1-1	TGTGCCAGCAGCTTACCGGGACCAGGTAACACTGAAGCTTTCTTT	CASSLPGPGNTEAFF
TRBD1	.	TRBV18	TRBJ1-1	TGTGCCAGCTCACCAGGACGGACAGGGCCGACGATGAACACTGAAGCTTTCTTT	CASSPGRTGPTMNTEAFF
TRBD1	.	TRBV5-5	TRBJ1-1	TGTGCCAGCAGCCTTTTACAGACAGGGGACACTGAAGCTTTCTTT	CASSLLQTGDTEAFF
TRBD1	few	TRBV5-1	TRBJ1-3	TGCGCCAGCAGTCTCAAGACCGGGACAGAAATCTCTGGAAACACCATATATTTT	CASSLKTGTEISGNTIYF
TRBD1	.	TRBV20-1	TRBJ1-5	TGCAGTGCTAGTGGGACAGAGTATAGCAATCAGCCCCAGCATTTT	CSASGTEYSNQPQHF
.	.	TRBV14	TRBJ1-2	TGTGCCAGCAGCCCATACCCGGACCCCAACTATGGCTACACCTTC	CASSPYPDPNYGYTF
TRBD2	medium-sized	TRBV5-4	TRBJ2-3	TGTGCCAGCAGCCCCCTAGCGGGGGGCGCCACAGATACGCAGTATTTT	CASSPLAGGATDTQYF
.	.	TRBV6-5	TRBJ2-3	TGTGCCAGCAGAGACCTTACCACAGATACGCAGTATTTT	CASRDLTTDTQYF
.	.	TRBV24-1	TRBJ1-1	TGTGCCACCAGTGATGCTACCGAAATGGCCGGAGCTTTCTTT	CATSDATEMAGAFF
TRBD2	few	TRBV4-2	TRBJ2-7	TGTGCCAGCAGCCAAGGGACTAGCGGCACCTACGAGCAGTACTTC	CASSQGTSGTYEQYF
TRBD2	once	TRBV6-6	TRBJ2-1	TGTGCCAGCAGAAGACTAGCGGGGGGGCCGGGCAATGAGCAGTTCTTC	CASRRLAGGPGNEQFF
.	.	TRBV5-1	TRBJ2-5	TGCGCCAGCAGCGGCGGGGCGGTTAGGGAGACCCAGTACTTC	CASSGGAVRETQYF
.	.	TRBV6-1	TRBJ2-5	TGTGCCAGGACAGTACAAGAGACCCAGTACTTC	CARTVQETQYF
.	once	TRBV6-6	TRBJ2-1	TGTGCCAGCAGTTACGAGGGGCGCGGCAATGAGCAGTTCTTC	CASSYEGRGNEQFF
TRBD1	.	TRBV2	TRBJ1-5	TGTGCCAGCAGTGTCCCGGACAGGGGAAATCAGCCCCAGCATTTT	CASSVPDRGNQPQHF
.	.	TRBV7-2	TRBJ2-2	TGTGCCAGCAGCTTAGCGGGCAGAACCGGGGAGCTGTTTTTT	CASSLAGRTGELFF
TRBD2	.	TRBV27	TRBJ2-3	TGTGCCAGCAGTCCCTGGAGTAGCGGGACAGATACGCAGTATTTT	CASSPWSSGTDTQYF